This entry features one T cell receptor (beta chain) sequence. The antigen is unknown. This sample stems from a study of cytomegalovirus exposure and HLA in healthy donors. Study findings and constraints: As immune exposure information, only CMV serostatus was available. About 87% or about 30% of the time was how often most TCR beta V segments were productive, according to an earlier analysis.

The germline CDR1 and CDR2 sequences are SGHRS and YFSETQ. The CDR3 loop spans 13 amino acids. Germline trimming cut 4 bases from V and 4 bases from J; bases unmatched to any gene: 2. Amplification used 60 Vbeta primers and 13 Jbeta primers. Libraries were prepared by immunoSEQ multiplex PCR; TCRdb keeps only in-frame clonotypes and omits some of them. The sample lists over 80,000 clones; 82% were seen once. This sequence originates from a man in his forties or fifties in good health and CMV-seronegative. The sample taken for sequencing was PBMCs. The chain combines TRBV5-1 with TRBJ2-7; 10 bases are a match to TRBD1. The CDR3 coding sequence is TGCGCCAGCAGCAGGGGACAGGGGTACGAGCAGTACTTC. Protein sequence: CASSRGQGYEQYF.